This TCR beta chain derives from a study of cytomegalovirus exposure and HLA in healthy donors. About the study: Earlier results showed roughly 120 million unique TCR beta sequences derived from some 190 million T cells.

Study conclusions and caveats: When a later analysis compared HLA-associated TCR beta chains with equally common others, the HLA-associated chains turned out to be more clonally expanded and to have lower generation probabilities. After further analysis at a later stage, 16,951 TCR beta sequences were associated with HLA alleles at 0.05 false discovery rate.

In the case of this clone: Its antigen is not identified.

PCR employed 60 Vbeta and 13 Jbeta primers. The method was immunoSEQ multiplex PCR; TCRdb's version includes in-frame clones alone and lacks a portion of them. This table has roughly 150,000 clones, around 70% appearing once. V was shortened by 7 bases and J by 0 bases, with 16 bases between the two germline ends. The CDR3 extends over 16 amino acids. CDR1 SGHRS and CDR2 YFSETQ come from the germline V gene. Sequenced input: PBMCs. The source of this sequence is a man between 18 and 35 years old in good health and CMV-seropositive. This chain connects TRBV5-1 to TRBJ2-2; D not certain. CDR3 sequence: CASHLGDSANTGELFF. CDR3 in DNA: TGCGCCAGCCACCTGGGCGATTCTGCGAACACCGGGGAGCTGTTTTTT.